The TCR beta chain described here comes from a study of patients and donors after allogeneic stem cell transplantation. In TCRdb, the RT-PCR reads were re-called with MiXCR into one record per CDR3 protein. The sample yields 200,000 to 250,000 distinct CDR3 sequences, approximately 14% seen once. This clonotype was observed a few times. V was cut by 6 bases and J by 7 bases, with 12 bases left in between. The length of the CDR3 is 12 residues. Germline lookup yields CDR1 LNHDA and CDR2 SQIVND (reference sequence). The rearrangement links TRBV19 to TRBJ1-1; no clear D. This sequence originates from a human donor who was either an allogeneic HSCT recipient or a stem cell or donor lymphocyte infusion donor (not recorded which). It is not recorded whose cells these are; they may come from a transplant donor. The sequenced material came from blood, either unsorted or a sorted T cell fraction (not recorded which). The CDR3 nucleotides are TGTGCCAGTAGCCCCGGACCGGGTGAAGCTTTCTTT. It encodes CASSPGPGEAFF.